This record covers a single T cell receptor beta chain. What it recognizes is unknown. The authors made TCR beta cDNA libraries by 5'RACE template switching. This switching added a universal primer site and UMIs. Each CDR3 protein gets one entry in TCRdb, which reprocessed the 5' RACE reads and gives no DNA. This sample lists around 550,000 distinct CDR3 sequences; its ten largest clones have around 3.3%. The data are from a study of T cells expressing NK-cell markers. Study-level background: One of the eight sequenced donors was seronegative, whereas the other seven were HCMV-seropositive.

Study-wide points: HCMV specificity of the expanded NKG2C+ T cell clones stayed unclear. Also leading the CD3+CD56-NKG2C+ fraction in several donors were these clonotypes.

This CDR3 spans 15 amino acids. Germline CDR1 and CDR2: SQVTM and ANQGSEA. The sequencing sample was made of blood T cells: a sorted CD56 or NKG2C T cell subset, CD4+ or CD8+ T cells, or bulk PBMC T cells (not recorded which). This receptor was taken from a man younger than 30 in good health. The V gene is TRBV29-1, the J gene TRBJ2-7; the D gene TCRdb calls, TRBD2, cannot be checked with no DNA. CDR3 region: CSVGSGLAGYYEQYF.